The sequence of this TCR beta chain was determined in a study of T cell repertoires in cytomegalovirus infection. General study results and limits: CMV-specific TCR beta clonotypes restricted by HLA-C dominated the ex vivo response.

Using its own MiXCR run on the reads, TCRdb lists one record per CDR3 protein. The sample contains 360,000 or so distinct CDR3 sequences, 34% of which appear only once. Germline V lookup: CDR1 SGHTA, CDR2 FQGNSA. CDR3 size: 14 residues. Trimming pared 4 bases from V and 4 bases from J, leaving 11 bases between. The sample holds many counts of this clonotype. The antigen is unknown. The J gene is TRBJ1-5, the V gene TRBV7-2, with D possibly matching TRBD1 (6 bases). This clonotype originated in a human donor in good health (CMV status not recorded). Some clones in this sample may be carry-over from other donors' samples. Material: cultured PBMCs, obtained from culture after CMV antigen stimulation. The CDR3 nucleotides are TGTGCCAGCAGCTCCACAGGGCCTAATCAGCCCCAGCATTTT. This codes for CASSSTGPNQPQHF.